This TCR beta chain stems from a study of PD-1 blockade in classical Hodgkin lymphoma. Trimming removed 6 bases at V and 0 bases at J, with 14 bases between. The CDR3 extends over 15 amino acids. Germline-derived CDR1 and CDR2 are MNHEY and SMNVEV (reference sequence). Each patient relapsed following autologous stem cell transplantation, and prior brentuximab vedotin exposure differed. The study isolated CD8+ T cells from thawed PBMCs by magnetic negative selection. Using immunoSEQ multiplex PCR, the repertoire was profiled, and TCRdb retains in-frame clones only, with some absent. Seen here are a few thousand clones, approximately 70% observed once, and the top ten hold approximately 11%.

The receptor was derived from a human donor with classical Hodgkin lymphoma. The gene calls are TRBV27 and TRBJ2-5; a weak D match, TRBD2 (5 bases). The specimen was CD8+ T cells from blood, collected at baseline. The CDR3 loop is CASRHTAGHQETQYF. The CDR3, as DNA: TGTGCCAGCAGGCACACGGCGGGCCACCAAGAGACCCAGTACTTC.